This T cell receptor (beta chain) was profiled in a study of cytomegalovirus exposure and HLA in healthy donors. Study results and caveats: Within an earlier analysis, most TCR beta V segments proved productive either about 87% or about 30% of the time.

The germline V and J ends were trimmed by 3 bases and 3 bases, with 10 bases remaining between them. The CDR3 runs to 13 residues. CDR1 is GTSNPN, CDR2 SVGIG, per germline (reference sequence). Comments on this clone: Its antigen remains unknown.

PCR amplification relied on 60 Vbeta primers (plus 13 Jbeta primers). Profiling relied on immunoSEQ multiplex PCR, and the TCRdb table lists in-frame clones only, not all of them. The data hold tens of thousands of clones, with roughly 80% observed a single time. This TCR was recovered from a woman between 35 and 50 years old in good health and CMV-seropositive. The specimen sequenced was PBMCs. The chain carries TRBV30 and TRBJ2-3; D perhaps matches TRBD1 (5 bases). The CDR3 bases are TGTGCCTGGAGGGACATGTTGACAGATACGCAGTATTTT. This translates into CAWRDMLTDTQYF.